This entry lists 7 T cell receptor beta chains sequenced from one sample in a study of blood T cell repertoires in COVID-19. Some clones are missing from TCRdb's copy, which holds only in-frame ones; the method was immunoSEQ multiplex PCR. The sample contains tens of thousands of clones, approximately 80% of which appear only once. The sample was peripheral blood. The source is a man aged 70 or older with acute or convalescent COVID-19.

The chain combines TRBV6-2 or TRBV6-3 with TRBJ2-1; no clear D gene. Trimming removed 0 bases from V and 7 bases from J, with 10 bases in between. The CDR3 extends over 14 amino acids. Germline lookup yields CDR1 MNHEY and CDR2 SVGEGT. The CDR3 DNA reads as TGTGCCAGCAGTTACTCTACTCCCAAGAATGAGCAGTTCTTC. It encodes CASSYSTPKNEQFF.

The chain is built from TRBV7-9 and TRBJ2-7; D is uncertain. V lost 4 bases and J lost 2, with 9 bases in between. Germline CDR1 is SEHNR and CDR2 is FQNEAQ (reference sequence). The CDR3 loop spans 13 amino acids. The CDR3 reads CASSSQATYEQYF. DNA for the CDR3: TGTGCCAGCAGCTCCCAGGCAACCTACGAGCAGTACTTC.

The J gene is TRBJ1-4, the V gene TRBV28; 9 bases agree with TRBD1. The J segment lost 9 bases and the V segment lost 5 bases, leaving 10 bases of the junction unmatched. Germline-derived CDR1 and CDR2 are MDHEN and SYDVKM. The CDR3 sequence is 15 residues long. The CDR3 DNA reads as TGTGCCAGCAGTATGGAGGGACAGGGCTCCCAAAAACTGTTTTTT. This translates into CASSMEGQGSQKLFF.

This chain connects TRBV9 to TRBJ2-2; TRBD1 matches at 9 bases. CDR1 and CDR2 (germline): SGDLS, YYNGEE. With V trimmed by 3 bases and J by 6 bases, 9 bases remained unmatched. The CDR3 is 16 residues long. The CDR3 DNA is TGTGCCAGCAGCGCCTCCGGGACAGGGTGGTCCGGGGAGCTGTTTTTT. Amino acid sequence: CASSASGTGWSGELFF.

This rearrangement joins TRBV6-6 to TRBJ2-3; 10 bases map to TRBD2. V lost 6 bases, J lost 6 bases, and 12 bases stayed unmatched. The V gene's germline CDR1 is MNHNY and CDR2 SVGAGI (reference sequence). CDR3 length: 16 amino acids. The CDR3 sequence: CASSIGLAVLGDTQYF. CDR3 nucleotide sequence: TGTGCCAGCAGCATTGGACTAGCGGTGCTGGGGGATACGCAGTATTTT.

This chain links TRBV29-1 with TRBJ2-3, with 9 nucleotides matching TRBD2. Germline values: CDR1 SQVTM, CDR2 ANQGSEA. V was pared by 4 bases and J by 5 bases, with 10 bases of the junction left unmatched. CDR3 length equals 15 residues. The CDR3 DNA reads as TGCAGCGTTGCGCTGACTAGCGGTTCGGGAGATACGCAGTATTTT. Protein: CSVALTSGSGDTQYF.

DNA of the CDR3: TGTGCCAGCAGTGAAGCCCCACTCGGCAGGGGGCCGCATAATGAAAAACTGTTTTTT. Amino acids: CASSEAPLGRGPHNEKLFF. The rearrangement uses TRBV6-1 and TRBJ1-4; 8 positions match TRBD1. Germline V gene data show CDR1 as MNHNS and CDR2 as SASEGT. This CDR3 contains 19 residues. The ends lost 0 bases at V and 4 bases at J; junction bases unmatched: 13.